A few counts support the clone carrying this T cell receptor beta chain. The data stem from a study of immune heterogeneity within non-small cell lung tumors. Study background: There were 4 squamous cell carcinomas, 10 non-squamous carcinomas and 1 tumor not otherwise specified.

Bulk tumor genomic DNA, approximately 560 ng per sample, was the template. While surgery was under way, several biopsies spaced far apart were taken per primary tumor. The cohort was untreated, with newly diagnosed non-small cell lung cancer undergoing curative surgery. With 32 V and 13 J primers, multiplex PCR amplified the TCR beta CDR3. TCRdb re-derived calls from the multiplex PCR reads in MiXCR, one entry per CDR3 protein. The sample shows fewer than 2,500 distinct CDR3 sequences, about 34% of them seen only once. The sequencing input was lung tumor tissue. This sequence originates from an older man with non-small cell lung cancer.

CDR3 amino acids: CASSSRGTYTDTQYF. CDR3 bases: TGTGCCAGCAGTTCTCGGGGGACCTACACAGATACGCAGTATTTT. The chain links TRBV28 to TRBJ2-3; weak D call: TRBD2 (6 bases). The CDR3 is 15 residues long. V lost 4 bases to trimming and J lost 2 bases, with 13 bases between them. CDR1 and CDR2 from the germline V gene are MDHEN and SYDVKM.